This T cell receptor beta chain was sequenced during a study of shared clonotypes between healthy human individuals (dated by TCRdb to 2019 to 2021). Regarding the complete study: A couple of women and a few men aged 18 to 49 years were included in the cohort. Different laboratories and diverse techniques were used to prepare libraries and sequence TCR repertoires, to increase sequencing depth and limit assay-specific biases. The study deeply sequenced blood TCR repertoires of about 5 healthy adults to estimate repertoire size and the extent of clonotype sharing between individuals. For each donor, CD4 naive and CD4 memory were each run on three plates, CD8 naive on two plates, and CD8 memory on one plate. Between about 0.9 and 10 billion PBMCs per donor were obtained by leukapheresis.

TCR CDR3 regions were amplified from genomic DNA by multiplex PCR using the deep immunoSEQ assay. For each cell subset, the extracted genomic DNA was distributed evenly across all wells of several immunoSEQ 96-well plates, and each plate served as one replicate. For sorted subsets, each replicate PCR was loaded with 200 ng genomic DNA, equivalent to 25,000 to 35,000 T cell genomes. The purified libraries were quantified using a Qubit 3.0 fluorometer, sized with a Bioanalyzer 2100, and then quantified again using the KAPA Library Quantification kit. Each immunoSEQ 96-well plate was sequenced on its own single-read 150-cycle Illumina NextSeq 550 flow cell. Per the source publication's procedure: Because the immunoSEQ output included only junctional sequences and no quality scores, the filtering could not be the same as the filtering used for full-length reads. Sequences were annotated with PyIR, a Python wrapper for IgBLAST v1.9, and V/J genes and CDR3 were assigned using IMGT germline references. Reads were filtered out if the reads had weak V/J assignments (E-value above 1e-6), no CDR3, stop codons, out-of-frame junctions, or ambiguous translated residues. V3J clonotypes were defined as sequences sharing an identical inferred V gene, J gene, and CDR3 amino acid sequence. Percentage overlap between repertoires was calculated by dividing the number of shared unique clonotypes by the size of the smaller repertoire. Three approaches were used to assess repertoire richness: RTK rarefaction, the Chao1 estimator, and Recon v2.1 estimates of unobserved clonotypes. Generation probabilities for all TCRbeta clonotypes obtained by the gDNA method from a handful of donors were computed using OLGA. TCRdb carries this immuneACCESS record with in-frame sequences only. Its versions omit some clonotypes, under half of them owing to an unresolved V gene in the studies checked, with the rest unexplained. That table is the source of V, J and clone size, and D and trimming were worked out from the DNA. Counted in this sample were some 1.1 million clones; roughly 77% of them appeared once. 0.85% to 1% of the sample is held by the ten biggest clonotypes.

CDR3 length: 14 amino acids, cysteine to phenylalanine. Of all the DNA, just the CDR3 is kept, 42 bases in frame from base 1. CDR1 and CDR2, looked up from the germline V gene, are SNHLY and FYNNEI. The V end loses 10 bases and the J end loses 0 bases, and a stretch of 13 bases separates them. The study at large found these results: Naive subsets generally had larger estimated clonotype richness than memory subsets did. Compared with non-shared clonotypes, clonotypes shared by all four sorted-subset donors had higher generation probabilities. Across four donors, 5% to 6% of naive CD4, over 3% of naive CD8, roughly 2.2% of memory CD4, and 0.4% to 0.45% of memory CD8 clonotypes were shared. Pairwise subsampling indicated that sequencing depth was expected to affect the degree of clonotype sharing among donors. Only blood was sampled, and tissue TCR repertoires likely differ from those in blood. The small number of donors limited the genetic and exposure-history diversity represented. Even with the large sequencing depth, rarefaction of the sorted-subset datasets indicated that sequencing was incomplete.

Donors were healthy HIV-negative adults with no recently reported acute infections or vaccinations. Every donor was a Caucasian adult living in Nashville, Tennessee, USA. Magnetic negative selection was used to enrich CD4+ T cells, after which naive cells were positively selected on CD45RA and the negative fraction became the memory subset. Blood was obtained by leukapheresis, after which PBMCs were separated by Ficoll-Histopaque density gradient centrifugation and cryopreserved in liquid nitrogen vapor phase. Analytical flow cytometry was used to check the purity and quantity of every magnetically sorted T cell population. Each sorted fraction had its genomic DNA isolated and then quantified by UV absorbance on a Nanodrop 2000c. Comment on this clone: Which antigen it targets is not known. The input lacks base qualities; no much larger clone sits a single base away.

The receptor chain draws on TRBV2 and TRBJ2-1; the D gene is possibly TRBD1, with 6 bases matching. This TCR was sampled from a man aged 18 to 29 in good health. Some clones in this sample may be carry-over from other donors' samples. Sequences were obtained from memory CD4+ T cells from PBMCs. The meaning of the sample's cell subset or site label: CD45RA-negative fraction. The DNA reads TGTGCCACCAGCCGGGACAACTCCTACAATGAGCAGTTCTTC. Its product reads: CATSRDNSYNEQFF.